Listed below are T cell receptor beta chains from one sample, sequenced in a study of OX40 agonist ivuxolimab in advanced cancers. Measured with immunoSEQ multiplex PCR; TCRdb has only the in-frame clones, and not every one. Of roughly 40,000 clones listed, approximately 80% are singletons. The starting material was CD4+ or CD8+ T cells sorted from blood, obtained in a trial of the OX40 agonist ivuxolimab. The receptors come from an adult with an advanced solid tumor such as melanoma, head and neck, liver or kidney cancer. Each CDR3 is given without its conserved first and last residue.

J gene,V gene,CDR3 protein
TRBJ2-7,TRBV7-9,ASSPPLREGLYEQY
TRBJ2-1,TRBV5-1,ASSFLSRGNEQF
TRBJ2-5,TRBV5-1,ASSLVAGALQETQY
TRBJ2-1,TRBV15,ATSRGSDRGANEQF
TRBJ2-3,TRBV10-3,AISTGRALDTQY
TRBJ1-1,TRBV5-6,ASSFQGQGGTEAF
TRBJ2-7,TRBV27,ASSQGPISYEQY
TRBJ2-1,TRBV29-1,SVEDGSNEQF
TRBJ2-5,TRBV4-1,ASSPTGLRETQY
TRBJ2-5,TRBV4-3,ASSQDTRGETQY
TRBJ2-2,TRBV18,ASSPAGNTGELF
TRBJ2-7,TRBV6-6,ASSYAGDYEQY
TRBJ1-1,TRBV7-8,ASLENTEAF
TRBJ1-2,TRBV10-2,ASSAGVAGGGGYGYT
TRBJ2-1,TRBV11-1,ASSSSGTGYNEQF
TRBJ1-5,TRBV19,ASVGAHDSNQPQH
TRBJ2-1,TRBV6-5,ASSYGGVLENEQF
TRBJ2-7,TRBV6-5,ASSLSGGGYEQY
TRBJ1-1,TRBV5-1,ASSPEEGTEAF
TRBJ2-2,TRBV5-1,ASSPRTGNTGELF
TRBJ1-5,TRBV19,ASSPRGGVGNQPQH
TRBJ2-1,TRBV5-1,ASSPDSYNEQF
TRBJ2-3,TRBV5-1,ASRQDLGDTDTQY
TRBJ2-7,TRBV7-9,ASSFSISYEQY
TRBJ2-2,TRBV18,ASSREIASGGPNTGELF
TRBJ1-2,TRBV28,ASSLPYLDGYT
TRBJ2-3,TRBV5-4,AGRREGPADTQY
TRBJ1-1,TRBV7-8,ASSSDRSEAF
TRBJ2-5,TRBV6-6,ASSYGQGAETQY
TRBJ2-5,TRBV7-6,ASSLLGGQETQY
TRBJ2-1,TRBV7-2,ASSLATSSYNEQF
TRBJ1-5,TRBV2,ASSEIALRVFSNQPQH
TRBJ1-2,TRBV7-3,ASSLTASPFQGAVDLLIGRGYT
NA,TRBV18,ASSSQTGVYEQY
TRBJ1-5,TRBV21-1,ASSPKKTPLPGTSRRSQPQH
TRBJ1-1,TRBV6-5,ASSQGTGNTEAF
TRBJ2-7,TRBV5-1,ASSLGDYEQY
TRBJ2-2,TRBV7-8,ASSPEGGLAGALNTGELF
TRBJ2-1,TRBV9,ASSPGGPFTYNEQF
TRBJ1-1,TRBV30,AWGAGRNTEAF
TRBJ2-1,TRBV4-1,ASSPGFGQGPNDEQF
TRBJ1-1,TRBV10-3,AISQTGENTEAF
TRBJ2-7,TRBV7-9,ASSLENLAFRAARYEQY
TRBJ2-1,TRBV10-3,AISVSSGNLDEQF
TRBJ2-7,TRBV28,ASTSDYLEQY
TRBJ1-2,TRBV27,ASRGQGEGYT
TRBJ1-2,TRBV25-1,ASSEYGRSYGYT
TRBJ2-7,TRBV4-2,ASSQVFLAGGLTYEQY
TRBJ1-4,TRBV5-4,ASSLKPTNEKLF
TRBJ2-3,TRBV5-1,ASSHPREGDRTDTQY
TRBJ2-5,TRBV5-8,ASSRTSGTINQETQY
TRBJ2-5,TRBV7-2,ASSVTSGVLATQY
TRBJ1-1,TRBV4-1,ASRKQANTEAF
TRBJ2-3,TRBV19,ASSGDRGSAGGTQY